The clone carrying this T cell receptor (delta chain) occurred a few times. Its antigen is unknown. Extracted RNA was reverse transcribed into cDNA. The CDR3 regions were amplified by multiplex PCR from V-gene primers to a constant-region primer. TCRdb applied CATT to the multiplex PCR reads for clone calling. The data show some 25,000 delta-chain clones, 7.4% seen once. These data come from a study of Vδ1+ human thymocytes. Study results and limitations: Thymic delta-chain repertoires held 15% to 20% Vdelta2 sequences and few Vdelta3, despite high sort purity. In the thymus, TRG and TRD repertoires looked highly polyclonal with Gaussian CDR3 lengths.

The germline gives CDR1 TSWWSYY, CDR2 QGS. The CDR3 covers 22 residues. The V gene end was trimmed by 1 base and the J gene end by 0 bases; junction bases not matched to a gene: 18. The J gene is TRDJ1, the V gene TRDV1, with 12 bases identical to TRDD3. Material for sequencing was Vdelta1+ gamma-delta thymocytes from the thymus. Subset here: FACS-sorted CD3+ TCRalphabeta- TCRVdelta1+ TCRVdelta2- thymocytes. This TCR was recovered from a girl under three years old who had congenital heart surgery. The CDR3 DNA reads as TGTGCTCTTGGGGAACCTATTTCTTCCTCTCTGGGGGATACGCGGTACACCGATAAACTCATCTTT. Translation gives CALGEPISSSLGDTRYTDKLIF.